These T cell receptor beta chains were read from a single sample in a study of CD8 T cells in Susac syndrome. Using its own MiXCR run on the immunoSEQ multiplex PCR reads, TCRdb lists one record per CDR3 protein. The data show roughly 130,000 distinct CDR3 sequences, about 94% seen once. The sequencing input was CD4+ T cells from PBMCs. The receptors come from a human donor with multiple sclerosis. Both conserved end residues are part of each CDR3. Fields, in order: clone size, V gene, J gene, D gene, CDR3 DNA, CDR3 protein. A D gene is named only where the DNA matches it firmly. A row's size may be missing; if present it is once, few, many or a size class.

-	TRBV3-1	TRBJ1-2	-	TGTGCCAGCAGATACAGGGCAGACTATGGCTACACCTTC	CASRYRADYGYTF
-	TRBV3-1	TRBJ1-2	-	TGTGCCAGCAGCCAAGGGGCTGGGACTGGCTACACCTTC	CASSQGAGTGYTF
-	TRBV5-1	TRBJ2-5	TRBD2	TGCGCCAGCAGCTTGGCCGGGGGGGGAGGGCTCCAAGAGACCCAGTACTTC	CASSLAGGGGLQETQYF
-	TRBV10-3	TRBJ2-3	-	TGTGCCATCAGAGAGCGGGCAGATACGCAGTATTTT	CAIRERADTQYF
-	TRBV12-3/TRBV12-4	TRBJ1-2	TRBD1	TGTGCCAGCAGATACGGACAGGGCCTAAATAAAAACAACTATGGCTACACCTTC	CASRYGQGLNKNNYGYTF
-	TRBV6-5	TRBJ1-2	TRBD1	TGTGCCAGCGGAGAGGGGGCGAAAAGCTTCTATGGCTACACCTTC	CASGEGAKSFYGYTF
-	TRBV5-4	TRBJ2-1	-	TGTGCCAGCAGCGGCGGGGGCGGGAGTTGGAGGAATGAGCAGTTCTTC	CASSGGGGSWRNEQFF
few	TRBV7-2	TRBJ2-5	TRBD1	TGTGCCAGCAGCTTGGGGACAGGGCAAGAGACCCAGTACTTC	CASSLGTGQETQYF
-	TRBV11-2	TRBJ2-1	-	TGTGCCAGCAGCTCGTCCGGGACACTGTCCTACAATGAGCAGTTCTTC	CASSSSGTLSYNEQFF
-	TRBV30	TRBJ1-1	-	TGTGCCTGGAGAACAGGGAGAGACACTGAAGCTTTCTTT	CAWRTGRDTEAFF
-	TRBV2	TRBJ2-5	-	TGTGCCATCCGGAGCGGACCGTCAGGAGAGACCCAGTACTTC	CAIRSGPSGETQYF
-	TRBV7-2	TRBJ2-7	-	TGTGCCAGCAGCTTAAGAGTCAGTTCCTACGAGCAGTACTTC	CASSLRVSSYEQYF
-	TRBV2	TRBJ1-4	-	TGTGCCAGCAGTGAAGCGGTCGGAGGGAGGAAACTGTTTTTT	CASSEAVGGRKLFF
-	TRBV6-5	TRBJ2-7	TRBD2	TGTGCCAGCAGTTACTCGAAAGCGGGGACCTACGAGCAGTACTTC	CASSYSKAGTYEQYF
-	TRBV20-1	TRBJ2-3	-	TGCAGTGCCGGGGACGCTAGCACAGATACGCAGTATTTT	CSAGDASTDTQYF
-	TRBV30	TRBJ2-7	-	TGTGCCTGGAGTGTACGAGGCGCAACCAAAGCCTTCTACGAGCAGTACTTC	CAWSVRGATKAFYEQYF
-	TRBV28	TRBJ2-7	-	TGTGCCAGCAGTCCCCCACCAGGGGACGAGCAGTACTTC	CASSPPPGDEQYF
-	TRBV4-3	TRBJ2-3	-	TGCGCCAGCAGCCCCCAGGGGGGACTGAGCACAGATACGCAGTATTTT	CASSPQGGLSTDTQYF
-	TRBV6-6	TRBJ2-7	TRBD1	TGTGCCAGCGGGCTTCGGGGGACAGGGGCGAACGAGCAGTACTTC	CASGLRGTGANEQYF
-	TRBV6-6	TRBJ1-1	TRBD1	TGTGCCAGCAGTAATCGACAGGGGGGAACTGAAGCTTTCTTT	CASSNRQGGTEAFF
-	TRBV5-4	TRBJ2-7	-	TGTGCCAGCAGTACGGATGCCTACGAGCAGTACTTC	CASSTDAYEQYF
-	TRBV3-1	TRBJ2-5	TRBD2	TGTGCCAGCAGCCGTCAGAGCGGGGGAGAGACCCAGTACTTC	CASSRQSGGETQYF
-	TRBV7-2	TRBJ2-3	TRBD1	TGTGCCAGCAGCCCCCGGGACAGCTACACAGATACGCAGTATTTT	CASSPRDSYTDTQYF
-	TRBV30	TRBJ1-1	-	TGTGCCTGGAGCGCACACGAGAACACTGAAGCTTTCTTT	CAWSAHENTEAFF
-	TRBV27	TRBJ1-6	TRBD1	TGTGCCAGCACGGGACAGGGCGGTTCACCCCTCCACTTT	CASTGQGGSPLHF
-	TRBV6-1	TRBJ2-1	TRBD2	TGTGCCAGCAGTCCCTCACTAGCGGGGTCCTACAATGAGCAGTTCTTC	CASSPSLAGSYNEQFF
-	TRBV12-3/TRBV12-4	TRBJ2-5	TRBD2	TGTGCCAGCACCTCTGGCGCTAGCGGGGGGGCATACCAAGAGACCCAGTACTTC	CASTSGASGGAYQETQYF
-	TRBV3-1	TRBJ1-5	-	TGTGCCAGCAGCCAAGATCCAGGCGTTTGGCCTAATCAGCCCCAGCATTTT	CASSQDPGVWPNQPQHF
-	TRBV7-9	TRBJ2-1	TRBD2	TGTGCCAGCAGCTTAGGACGGCGGGGGAGTCCCAATGAGCAGTTCTTC	CASSLGRRGSPNEQFF
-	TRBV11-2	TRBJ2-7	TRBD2	TGTGCCAGCAGCTTTGGGACTAGCGGCTACGAGCAGTACTTC	CASSFGTSGYEQYF
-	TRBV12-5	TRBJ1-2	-	TGTGCTAGTGGTTTCACCTCGTCCCGATGGCCGGTCTACACCTTC	CASGFTSSRWPVYTF
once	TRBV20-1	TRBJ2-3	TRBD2	TGCAGTGCTAGAGACCGGACTAGAGGAACAGATACGCAGTATTTT	CSARDRTRGTDTQYF
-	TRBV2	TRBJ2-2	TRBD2	TGTGCCAGCAGTGACAGTTGGGGCCTAGCGGGAGGAACCGGGGAGCTGTTTTTT	CASSDSWGLAGGTGELFF
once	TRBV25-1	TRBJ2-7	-	TGTGCCAGCAGTGAGGTGGGCAGGGTCTCGTCCTACGAGCAGTACTTC	CASSEVGRVSSYEQYF
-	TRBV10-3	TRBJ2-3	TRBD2	TGTGCCATCAGAGTTACTAGCGGGAGTCCCCTGGGTTTAGATACGCAGTATTTT	CAIRVTSGSPLGLDTQYF
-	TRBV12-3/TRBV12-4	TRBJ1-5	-	TGTGCCAGCAGCCCCGACAGCACCAATCAGCCCCAGCATTTT	CASSPDSTNQPQHF
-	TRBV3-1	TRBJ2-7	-	TGTGCCAGCAGCCAAGATTCACTAGCCTACGAGCAGTACTTC	CASSQDSLAYEQYF
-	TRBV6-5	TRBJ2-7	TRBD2	TGTGCCAGCAGTAGTACTAGCGGGAGGGCCTACGAGCAGTACTTC	CASSSTSGRAYEQYF
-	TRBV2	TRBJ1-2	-	TGTGCCGACATTAGTCAGAGCTTAATGGTTGGCTACACCTTC	CADISQSLMVGYTF